A selection of T cell receptor beta chains follows, all from one sample in a study of blood T cell repertoires in COVID-19. The data were produced by immunoSEQ multiplex PCR, yet TCRdb's version contains in-frame clones alone and is incomplete. The sample consists of 200,000 to 300,000 clones, about 86% of them appearing once. The sample consisted of peripheral blood. These receptors were obtained from a woman in her 30s who had recovered from COVID-19. The conserved cysteine and the conserved F or W are not part of the CDR3 here.

J | V | CDR3
TRBJ1-6 | TRBV4-1 | ASSQVGLLTLH
TRBJ2-1 | TRBV7-9 | ASTSQRAEQF
TRBJ2-7 | TRBV29-1 | SVGGQGASYEQY
TRBJ1-6 | TRBV5-6 | ASSLRTGRNNSPLH
TRBJ2-7 | TRBV5-4 | ASSLSSGGRSYEQY
TRBJ2-1 | TRBV5-5 | ASSLAGEQF
TRBJ2-1 | TRBV14 | ASSQVAGNYNEQF
TRBJ1-6 | TRBV5-5 | ASSFRDSRNSPLH
TRBJ1-3 | TRBV2 | ASSEAGGRPGNTIY
TRBJ1-2 | TRBV28 | ASSNVVGAHGYT
TRBJ2-5 | TRBV19 | ASSRQASGGQETQY
TRBJ1-3 | TRBV4-2 | ASSQPEGVAPRNSGNTIY
TRBJ2-3 | TRBV4-2 | ASSQDRGGQLSTDTQY